The next 14 T cell receptor beta chains were all read from a single sample in a study of T cell responses to AZD1222 COVID-19 vaccine (dated by TCRdb to the early 2020s). Library creation used the immunoSEQ multiplex PCR assay. TCRdb holds this immuneACCESS table with in-frame rearrangements only. Some clones are missing; in checked studies, unresolved V genes explain under half, and the rest has no known cause. The sample yields some 110,000 clones; 85% to 90% were counted once. About 9.1% of the sample lies in the top ten. The sample's time point, from its label and the paper: baseline before first vaccination. This sample comprised peripheral blood, obtained on day 0 of AZD1222 vaccination. The receptors stem from an adult in good health.

This chain connects TRBV27 to TRBJ2-3; 7 positions agree with TRBD1. V gave up 5 bases and J gave up 8 bases; unmatched junction bases: 16. CDR1 and CDR2 from the germline V gene are MNHEY and SMNVEV (reference sequence). The CDR3 contains 16 residues. CDR3 sequence: CASSTRQGRLGGTQYF. The DNA of the CDR3 is TGTGCCAGCAGTACCCGACAGGGTCGACTGGGTGGTACGCAGTATTTT.

This clone was seen a handful of times. The CDR3 here is CASSGQATEAFF. The CDR3 coding sequence is TGTGCCAGCAGTGGACAAGCCACTGAAGCTTTCTTT. The V and J genes are TRBV2 and TRBJ1-1; D is uncertain. The germline V and J ends were trimmed by 4 bases and 4 bases, with 7 bases remaining between them. CDR1 and CDR2 from the germline V gene are SNHLY and FYNNEI. The CDR3 is made up of 12 amino acids.

The rearrangement links TRBV3-1 (or the pseudogene TRBV3-2) to TRBJ2-4; D uncertain. Trimming took 3 bases from V and 0 from J, leaving 6 bases between them. The CDR3 spans 14 residues. Germline V gene lookup returns CDR1 LGHDT and CDR2 YNNKEL (reference sequence). The DNA for the CDR3 is TGTGCCAGCAGCCAGTGGCGAGCCAAAAACATTCAGTACTTC. This codes for CASSQWRAKNIQYF.

CDR3 sequence: CASNGQGREKLFF. CDR3 nucleotides: TGTGCCAGCAACGGACAGGGCCGGGAAAAACTGTTTTTT. The chain employs TRBV28 and TRBJ1-4; 8 nucleotides match TRBD1. Germline loops: CDR1 MDHEN, CDR2 SYDVKM. This CDR3 spans 13 amino acids. The junction had 6 bases not matched to a gene; V was cut back by 7 bases and J by 8 bases.

The CDR3 nucleotides are TGTGCCAGCTCAGCGGGGGGGAACACTGAAGCTTTCTTT. Its translation: CASSAGGNTEAFF. V gene TRBV18 combines with J gene TRBJ1-1; the D gene is possibly TRBD1 (5 bases). Germline V gene lookup returns CDR1 KGHSH and CDR2 LQKENI. V was pared by 5 bases and J by 1 base, with 8 bases between. The CDR3 runs 13 residues.

V usage is TRBV28 and J usage is TRBJ1-5; D is undetermined. The CDR3 sequence is 17 residues long. Trimming pared 1 base from V and 0 bases from J, leaving 13 bases between. The germline V gene has CDR1 MDHEN and CDR2 SYDVKM. In DNA form, the CDR3 reads TGTGCCAGCAGTTTATCTAACAATGTATATAGCAATCAGCCCCAGCATTTT. Its protein product is CASSLSNNVYSNQPQHF. The full variable domain, rest sourced from reference TRBV28 and TRBJ1-5, is DVKVTQSSRYLVKRTGEKVFLECVQDMDHENMFWYRQDPGLGLRLIYFSYDVKMKEKGDIPEGYSVSREKKERFSLILESASTNQTSMYLCASSLSNNVYSNQPQHFGDGTRLSIL.

CDR3 sequence: CATEGGTGLNQPQHF. The CDR3, as DNA: TGTGCCACCGAAGGGGGAACAGGCCTCAATCAGCCCCAGCATTTT. This chain uses TRBV24-1 with TRBJ1-5; tentatively, D is TRBD1 (6 bases). The CDR3 is 15 residues long. Trimming stripped 9 bases from V and 3 bases from J, with 17 bases between. The germline CDR1 and CDR2 sequences are KGHDR and SFDVKD.

The chain carries TRBV27 and TRBJ2-5; tentative D call: TRBD2 (5 bases). The CDR3 extends over 14 amino acids. Germline-derived CDR1 and CDR2 are MNHEY and SMNVEV (reference sequence). Trimming removed 2 bases at V and 2 bases at J, with 9 bases between. The CDR3 reads CASSLGSAQETQYF. For the CDR3, the DNA is TGTGCCAGCAGTTTAGGGAGCGCTCAAGAGACCCAGTACTTC.

This clone has just one count. The chain links TRBV2 to TRBJ2-1; TRBD1 might be the D (6 bases). The length of the CDR3 is 13 residues. The ends were cut back, 5 bases at V and 6 bases at J, with 11 bases in the middle. Germline loops: CDR1 SNHLY, CDR2 FYNNEI. This chain's CDR3 is CASSQQGFNEQFF. The CDR3 DNA reads TGTGCCAGCAGTCAACAGGGATTCAATGAGCAGTTCTTC.

The rearrangement links TRBV10-3 to TRBJ2-7; D tentatively fits TRBD1 or TRBD2 (5 bases each). The CDR3 runs to 16 residues. Germline V gene lookup returns CDR1 ENHRY and CDR2 SYGVKD. With 4 bases removed from V and 1 base from J, the gap between germline ends came to 17 bases. The CDR3 sequence is CAISAIGNGGSYEQYF. The CDR3 DNA sequence: TGTGCCATCAGTGCAATTGGAAATGGGGGATCCTACGAGCAGTACTTC.

The chain carries TRBV6-5 and TRBJ2-5, with 13 bases that match TRBD2. With 10 bases clipped from V and 0 bases from J, the junction kept 2 bases outside the gene matches. CDR3 length: 14 residues. Germline V lookup: CDR1 MNHEY, CDR2 SVGAGI. This chain's CDR3 is CATTSGRDQETQYF. In nucleotides, the CDR3 is TGTGCCACCACTAGCGGGAGGGACCAAGAGACCCAGTACTTC.

CDR3 residues: CASSESAVARETQYF. DNA for the CDR3: TGCGCCAGCAGTGAGTCAGCGGTGGCCCGGGAGACCCAGTACTTC. This chain links TRBV10-2 with TRBJ2-5, with D perhaps matching TRBD2 (5 bases). The V end lost 0 bases, the J end lost 5 bases, and 13 bases lay between the germline ends. This CDR3 is built from 15 residues. Looked up from germline, CDR1 is WSHSY and CDR2 is SAAADI.

CDR3 nucleotide sequence: TGCAGCGTTGAACGGGGGGCAGGGAGCACAGATACGCAGTATTTT. Amino acid sequence: CSVERGAGSTDTQYF. This rearrangement joins TRBV29-1 to TRBJ2-3; tentatively, D is TRBD2 (7 bases). The V end was cut by 2 bases, the J end by 0 bases, with 12 bases between. This CDR3 spans 15 amino acids. From germline, CDR1 is SQVTM and CDR2 ANQGSEA.

The J gene is TRBJ1-6, the V gene TRBV9; D might be TRBD1 (6 bases). V was clipped by 3 bases and J by 7 bases, with 11 bases between them. This CDR3 has 14 amino acids. Per the germline V gene, CDR1 is SGDLS and CDR2 is YYNGEE. The CDR3 here is CASSGRDNNSPLHF. Here the CDR3 DNA reads TGTGCCAGCAGCGGAAGGGACAACAATTCACCCCTCCACTTT.